This T cell receptor beta chain was identified in a study of vaccination and CD4 T cells after COVID-19. Study details: Spike peptides, overlapping and drawn from SARS-CoV-2, HCoV-NL63, HCoV-OC43 and HCoV-229E, were used to stimulate cells.

Treatment noted: approximately nine-day PBMC culture with coronavirus spike peptide pools or control peptides (ViraFEST assay). An unexposed donor provided the CD4+ T cells, which were collected before the COVID-19 pandemic (2011-2018). On this clonotype itself: Antigen: not known.

Cultured CD4+ T cells had their DNA profiled by the Oncomine TCR Beta short-read assay. Someone extracted genomic DNA from cultured CD4+ T cells. TCRdb called the PCR reads again in MiXCR, with one record for every CDR3 protein. Among some 10,000 distinct CDR3 sequences, 25% to 35% were seen once, and the ten largest hold about an eighth. Material: CD4+ T cells from blood, cultured in vitro. The clonotype originates from a human donor in good health.

CDR3 region: CASSQALGILPEQYF. The CDR3 DNA sequence: TGTGCCAGCAGCCAAGCCCTAGGGATCTTGCCGGAGCAGTACTTC. The chain employs TRBV7-2 and TRBJ2-7; D gene uncertain. CDR3 size: 15 residues. Trimming shortened V by 5 bases and J by 7 bases, and 21 bases separated the two germline ends. Germline values: CDR1 SGHTA, CDR2 FQGNSA.